This T cell receptor (beta chain) was recorded in a study of shared clonotypes between healthy human individuals. Details on this clone: The antigen remains unidentified.

The study's findings and limits: Sharing across four donors was seen in roughly 5% of naive CD4 clonotypes. Relative to memory subsets, naive subsets generally showed larger estimated richness. The represented genetic and exposure-history diversity was limited by the small number of donors.

Data came from immunoSEQ multiplex PCR; TCRdb stores just in-frame clones and leaves some out. The repertoire consists of 950,000 to 1,100,000 clones, with 75% occurring once and the leading ten covering about 1.5%. The V gene end was trimmed by 7 bases and the J gene end by 3 bases; junction bases not matched to a gene: 3. The CDR3 has 14 amino acids. Germline lookup yields CDR1 WSHSY and CDR2 SAAADI. What was sequenced was memory CD4+ T cells sorted from blood. Subset reported: CD45RA-negative fraction. This TCR was recovered from a man aged 18 to 29 in good health. The gene calls are TRBV10-2 and TRBJ2-2; 9 positions match TRBD1. The DNA of the CDR3 is TGCGCCAGCAACCGGGACAGGGACACCGGGGAGCTGTTTTTT. Amino acid sequence: CASNRDRDTGELFF.